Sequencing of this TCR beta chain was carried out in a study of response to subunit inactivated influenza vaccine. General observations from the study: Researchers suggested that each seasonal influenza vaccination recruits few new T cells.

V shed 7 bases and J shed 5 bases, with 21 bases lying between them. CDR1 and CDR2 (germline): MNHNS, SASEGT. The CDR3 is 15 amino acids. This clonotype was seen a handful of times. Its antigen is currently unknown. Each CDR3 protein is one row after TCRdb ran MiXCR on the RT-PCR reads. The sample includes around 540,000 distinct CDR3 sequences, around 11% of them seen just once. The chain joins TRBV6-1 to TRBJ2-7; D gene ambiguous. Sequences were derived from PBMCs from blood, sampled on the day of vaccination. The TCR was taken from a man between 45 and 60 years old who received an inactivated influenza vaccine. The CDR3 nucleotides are TGTGCCAGCACCGTCGTACGCCGGGCTAGGGACGAGCAGTACTTC. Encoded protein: CASTVVRRARDEQYF.